This T cell receptor beta chain was profiled in a study of cytomegalovirus exposure and HLA in healthy donors (dated by TCRdb to about 2017). Context from the whole study: According to an earlier analysis of several hundred of the donors, about 179 million T cells yielded 117 million unique TCR beta sequences and about 300 Gb of sequence data. An early release that covered fewer than 800 HLA-typed donors contained about 300 gigabases of sequencing data and 70 million to 100 million unique TCR sequences. Among the roughly 390 genotyped donors, approximately 77% belonged to the genetic ancestry cluster associated with self-reported Caucasian donors. In a later analysis, previously published TCR beta repertoires from fewer than 750 donors were re-analyzed and high-resolution HLA genotyping was added so that TCR occurrence patterns could be studied. On average, roughly 240,000 unique TCR beta nucleotide sequences were sequenced per donor among roughly 430 genotyped donors of the cohort, with 15% to 20% of those sequences being non-productive. Rather than using new phenotypic data, the later analysis identified candidate immune exposures from TCR beta sequences and from how often those sequences occurred across donors. The study combined high-throughput TCR immunosequencing, statistical association of individual TCRs with disease status, and machine learning to predict cytomegalovirus infection status. The number of donors typed differed by locus, with about 629-640 for A, B, C, DRB1 and DQB1, over 500 for DQA1, approximately 580 for DPA1, and some 440 for DPB1. Because of strong linkage in the cohort, roughly five DR-DQ haplotypes were treated as single units for association and clustering. Using immunosequencing, the study profiled T cell repertoires from 500 to 800 subjects and related those repertoires to cytomegalovirus serostatus. Donor age, sex, ethnicity and CMV serostatus were compiled together with the repertoire data. To decide whether each TCR beta V gene segment behaved as functional or pseudogenic, an earlier analysis of fewer than 750 of the donors relied on high-throughput TCR beta sequencing. HLA typing covered class I and class II loci at four-digit resolution. In addition to the first cohort of 650 to 800 subjects, a separate validation cohort of 130 or so different subjects was used. In a later genetic analysis, genome-wide SNP genotypes for about three fifths of the roughly 670 donors were used, and that subset was treated as a discovery cohort. The aim of the study was to test whether cataloging public T cell receptors could identify signatures of past pathogen exposure. Every repertoire in the discovery cohort had been generated on one and the same sequencing platform. Overall study outcomes, separate from this receptor: Immune exposure information for the cohort was limited to CMV serostatus. In a later analysis, HLA-associated TCR beta chains showed more clonal expansion and lower generation probabilities than non-associated chains that were equally common. The earlier analysis of some 560 of the donors excluded about 16 rarely observed V segments, including chromosome 9 orphons, because counts were too low. Assigning TCR associations to individual alleles was difficult when HLA alleles, especially DR and DQ, strongly co-occurred. Three of the identified cytomegalovirus-associated TCR beta chains were confirmed in vitro to be specific for cytomegalovirus antigens. While some public TCRs were present in many individuals, most TCR sequences turned up only very rarely across donors. An earlier analysis of 450 to 750 of the donors showed that most TCR beta V segments appeared in productive rearrangements either about 90% or about 30% of the time, which broadly matched IMGT annotations. A group of highly shared sequence variants was considered likely to be a technical artifact of the sequencing pipeline. In a later genetic analysis, fewer N-insertions in productive TCRs were reported among donors in an Asian-associated ancestry cluster than the approximately 670-donor mean. Some IMGT-functional V segments, including TRBV6-2 and TRBV6-3, could not be told apart with the 87-base-pair reads, so those segments were excluded. An association between a missense DCLRE1C variant and V-gene and J-gene trimming of TCR beta chains was found in a later genetic analysis and replicated in an independent cohort. According to a later analysis, TCR association rates differed among HLA loci, with DRB1 alleles showing the most associated TCRs and HLA-C alleles showing the fewest. At a false discovery rate of 0.05, a later analysis linked some 18,000 TCR beta sequences to specific HLA alleles. In a later analysis, most CMV-associated TCR beta chains were found to appear HLA-restricted, with HLA associations seemingly driven largely by CMV exposure. Correlated functional status among segregating V segments might be attributable to linkage disequilibrium, but an unknown experimental factor could not be ruled out. The study gave a list of under 200 TCR beta chains associated with cytomegalovirus. In both the original and validation cohorts, the classifier was reported to diagnose cytomegalovirus status with high specificity and sensitivity. According to a later analysis, parvovirus B19, influenza, CMV and Epstein-Barr virus appeared linked to several top co-occurrence clusters. The authors suggested that the approach could potentially be generalized to other disease states and immunological phenotypes. Because HLA typing was missing for some donors at each locus, association tests included only the typed subset. A further reported finding was that TCR beta sequences accurately predicted the HLA-A and HLA-B alleles for most subjects in the first cohort. The cohort was sequenced for TCR beta chains only, and without alpha or paired-chain data the features that could be detected were limited. Roughly uniform sequencing depth across donors was assumed in presence/absence analyses, although this assumption may not hold.

The cohort was made up of 650 to 700 healthy bone marrow donors. At the time of sampling, every cohort member was nominally healthy, though immune exposures that went unrecorded were likely present. The donor was CMV seronegative and belonged to the group of 352 seronegative cohort members. Every donor gave a peripheral blood sample, and the peripheral blood mononuclear cells from that sample were used for TCR beta sequencing. The Qiagen DNeasy Blood Extraction Kit was used to extract genomic DNA from the blood cell samples. Between the V and J ends, shortened by 4 bases and 5 bases respectively, the junction contains 9 bases. The germline V gene provides CDR1 SGHRS and CDR2 YFSETQ. Including the terminal cysteine and phenylalanine, the CDR3 comprises 13 residues. Only the CDR3 DNA stays, 39 bases, in frame from base 1. Note on this clone: The antigen it recognizes is unknown. No qualities accompany the bases; no much larger clone lies one base away.

The library came from the immunoSEQ multiplex PCR assay. The multiplex PCR relied on a mix of 60 forward primers for TCR Vbeta segments and 13 reverse primers for TCR Jbeta segments. The CDR3 region of rearranged TCR beta genes was amplified from genomic DNA by a multiplex PCR assay. The Illumina HiSeq System was used to sequence the amplified TCR beta libraries as 87-base-pair reads. In the authors' own workflow: A later analysis counted about 76 million unique TCR beta chains across the 500 to 850 repertoires, and roughly 10 million of these chains were shared by at least two donors. To remove PCR and sequencing errors, raw reads were error-corrected and collapsed into unique sequences using a nearest-neighbor algorithm that merged closely related sequences. V, D and J gene segments were assigned by aligning CDR3 sequences to IMGT reference sequences. For a sequence to be retained, a match of at least six nucleotides to both a V gene segment and a J gene segment was required. A rearrangement counted as productive if the CDR3 had no stop codons and remained in frame with V and J, and every other rearrangement counted as non-productive. Following IMGT convention, CDR3 was defined as the stretch from the second conserved V-encoded cysteine to the conserved J-encoded phenylalanine. Sequences without an unambiguous match to a single V gene segment were excluded from the earlier analysis of several hundred of the donors. In an earlier analysis of some 590 of the donors, a V segment was called functional when productive rearrangements were above 56.7%, and segregating when the standard deviation between donors exceeded 5%. A statistical classification framework was built for diagnosing cytomegalovirus status from the catalog of TCR beta chain sequences. In a later analysis, TCR nucleotide sequences were compared against IMGT/GENE-DB human TR gene sequences so that V and J genes could be assigned. A later analysis assigned CDR3 sequences and most-parsimonious VDJ recombination scenarios with the TCRdist pipeline. A later analysis defined each TCR beta chain by its CDR3 amino acid sequence plus V-gene family, and excluded reads lacking a unique V-gene family. A later analysis removed 450 to 600 highly shared, low-generation-probability nucleotide sequences to deal with suspected cross-contamination and a sequencing artifact. In a later analysis, a clonal expansion index was calculated for each public chain from normalized within-repertoire ranks of inferred template counts. A later analysis computed generation probabilities with a VDJ recombination model fitted to out-of-frame rearrangements, and checked the results against IGoR. In a later analysis, TCR-TCR, TCR-HLA and TCR-CMV co-occurrence was scored with hypergeometric tests, and a repertoire-size bias correction was applied to TCR pairs. A later analysis estimated false discovery rates by permuting HLA or CMV assignments 20 times. A later analysis grouped co-occurring TCRs with DBSCAN, adding TCRdist sequence similarity when clustering within HLA-allele-positive subsets. Repertoires with fewer than 30,000 or more than 120,000 public chains, plus five repertoires with anomalous nucleotide sharing, were excluded from co-occurrence clustering. Entries here come from immuneACCESS through TCRdb and include only in-frame sequences with V and J called. Some clones fail to appear in such tables; in the studies checked, an unresolved V gene covers under half of the shortfall, and the cause of the remainder is unknown. The V and J calls and clone size are taken from that table; D and trimming were inferred from the DNA. A total of 150,000 to 170,000 clones appear in this sample, around 80% of them only once. Jointly, the top ten make up roughly 4% of the sample.

The receptor was isolated from a woman in her forties in good health and CMV-seronegative. The V gene is TRBV5-1 and the J gene is TRBJ2-2; a weak D assignment points to TRBD1 (5 bases agree). Sequenced sample: PBMCs. The nucleotides read TGCGCCAGCAGCCAGGGCATTACCGGGGAGCTGTTTTTT. The translation is CASSQGITGELFF.